These 23 T cell receptor beta chains originate from one sample sequenced in a study of cytomegalovirus exposure and HLA in healthy donors. Primers: 60 Vbeta forward and 13 Jbeta reverse. Generated by immunoSEQ multiplex PCR, the TCRdb table keeps only in-frame clones and is missing some. The table shows more than 60,000 clones, with roughly 70% occurring only once. The sample was PBMCs. These receptors all come from a man aged 35-49 years in good health and CMV-seropositive.

The chain has TRBV19 and TRBJ2-3; a possible D gene is TRBD1 (6 bases). CDR3 length: 17 residues. CDR1 is LNHDA and CDR2 is SQIVND in the germline V gene (reference sequence). V was clipped by 8 bases and J by 2 bases, with 23 bases between them. The CDR3 protein is CASHSPRDQGSTDTQYF. CDR3 coding DNA: TGTGCCAGTCATTCGCCCCGTGACCAGGGGTCCACAGATACGCAGTATTTT. The variable domain in full, completed from reference TRBV19 and TRBJ2-3, reads DGGITQSPKYLFRKEGQNVTLSCEQNLNHDAMYWYRQDPGQGLRLIYYSQIVNDFQKGDIAEGYSVSREKKESFPLTVTSAQKNPTAFYLCASHSPRDQGSTDTQYFGPGTRLTVL.

The chain couples TRBV5-1 to TRBJ2-5; 8 bases map to TRBD2. The V and J ends lost 0 bases and 5 bases, in that order; junction bases with no gene match: 6. Looked up from germline, CDR1 is SGHRS and CDR2 is YFSETQ. The CDR3 consists of 15 residues. This CDR3 reads CASSLGQREGETQYF. For the CDR3, the DNA is TGCGCCAGCAGCTTGGGCCAACGGGAGGGGGAGACCCAGTACTTC.

The chain uses TRBV11-2 and TRBJ2-7; 8 bases are a match to TRBD1. V was pared by 2 bases and J by 4 bases, with 7 bases of the junction left unmatched. The CDR3 runs to 15 residues. From germline, CDR1 is SGHAT and CDR2 FQNNGV. CDR3 region: CASSLSRDRPYEQYF. The CDR3 DNA reads TGTGCCAGCAGCTTATCCCGGGACAGGCCATACGAGCAGTACTTC.

J is TRBJ2-5 and V is TRBV5-1; TRBD1 matches at 12 bases. The better agreement between TRBJ2-7 and the DNA end casts doubt on the J call. Looked up from germline, CDR1 is SGHRS and CDR2 is YFSETQ. The CDR3 loop spans 19 amino acids. The CDR3 coding sequence is TGCGCCAGCAGCGAGGGGACAGGGGGCAATTATTTGTACTCCTACGAGCAGTACTTC. Translating it yields CASSEGTGGNYLYSYEQYF.

The rearrangement uses TRBV4-2 and TRBJ2-1, with TRBD1 matching 10 bases. The CDR3 extends over 16 amino acids. Germline V CDR1 and CDR2: LGHNA, YNFKEQ. The ends lost 0 bases at V and 5 bases at J; junction bases unmatched: 4. CDR3 DNA sequence: TGTGCCAGCAGCCAAGACGGACAGGGGGAGAACAATGAGCAGTTCTTC. Amino acids: CASSQDGQGENNEQFF.

This clone has a handful of counts. The V call is TRBV28, the J call TRBJ2-5; 10 bases fit TRBD2. Trimming removed 7 bases from V and 2 bases from J; junction bases left unmatched: 13. The length of the CDR3 is 17 residues. Germline V lookup: CDR1 MDHEN, CDR2 SYDVKM. CDR3 DNA: TGTGCCAGCACGGGGGCTAGCGGGAGTGGCGAGCAAGAGACCCAGTACTTC. Translation: CASTGASGSGEQETQYF.

On this clone: An end of the junction differs from the germline gene, which may be a read error. This sequence joins TRBV6-1 and TRBJ1-3; 7 bases align to TRBD1. CDR1 and CDR2 from the germline V gene are MNHNS and SASEGT. This CDR3 region has 15 residues. DNA for the CDR3: TGTGCTAGCAGTGAGAAGGGGGCTACTGGAAACACCATATATTTT. Amino acids: CASSEKGATGNTIYF.

V usage is TRBV6-5 and J usage is TRBJ2-7, with 9 nucleotides matching TRBD1. Trimming took 7 bases from V and 0 from J; bases not matched to a gene: 7. Germline V lookup: CDR1 MNHEY, CDR2 SVGAGI. The CDR3 is made up of 15 amino acids. CDR3 protein: CASTPNRGLSYEQYF. CDR3 in DNA: TGTGCCAGCACCCCGAACAGGGGGCTCTCCTACGAGCAGTACTTC.

The V gene is TRBV2, the J gene TRBJ2-5; 9 bases are a match to TRBD1. Germline trimming cut 6 bases from V and 11 bases from J; bases unmatched to any gene: 13. There are 14 residues in the CDR3. Germline lookup yields CDR1 SNHLY and CDR2 FYNNEI. CDR3 sequence: CASREDRGSGGQYF. CDR3 sequence (DNA): TGTGCCAGCAGAGAGGACAGGGGCTCAGGGGGGCAGTACTTC.

The V gene is TRBV6-6, the J gene TRBJ1-2, with a possible D match to TRBD1 (6 bases). The V and J ends lost 0 bases and 8 bases respectively, with 16 bases between them. Germline V lookup: CDR1 MNHNY, CDR2 SVGAGI (reference sequence). The CDR3 sequence is 15 residues long. CDR3: CASSYSTNRERGYTF. The CDR3 coding sequence is TGTGCCAGCAGTTACTCTACAAACAGGGAGAGGGGCTACACCTTC.

V is TRBV19 and J is TRBJ2-7; D unresolved. There are 14 residues in the CDR3. The ends were cut back, 3 bases at V and 0 bases at J, with 9 bases in the middle. Germline assignment: CDR1 LNHDA and CDR2 SQIVND (reference sequence). The CDR3 DNA follows: TGTGCCAGTAGTATGGAGTCAAACTCCTACGAGCAGTACTTC. Translating it yields CASSMESNSYEQYF.

The CDR3 here is CASSTWDKPNQPQHF. CDR3 in DNA: TGTGCCAGCAGCACGTGGGACAAGCCGAATCAGCCCCAGCATTTT. The J gene is TRBJ1-5, the V gene TRBV27, with D perhaps TRBD1 (6 bases). The V gene's germline CDR1 is MNHEY and CDR2 SMNVEV (reference sequence). Trimming took off 6 bases at V and 4 bases at J, with 16 bases between the two ends. The length of the CDR3 is 15 residues.

This chain connects TRBV6-5 to TRBJ2-1; 12 bases agree with TRBD2. The CDR3 extends over 16 amino acids. Per germline, CDR1 MNHEY and CDR2 SVGAGI. Trimming at V came to 4 bases and at J to 2 bases, leaving 3 bases not matched to a gene. CDR3 bases: TGTGCCAGCAGTTTTTCTAGCGGGAGGGCCTACAATGAGCAGTTCTTC. Protein product: CASSFSSGRAYNEQFF.

This clone was recorded once. The chain has TRBV5-6 and TRBJ1-4; the D gene is possibly TRBD1 (5 bases). V lost 5 bases, J lost 4 bases, and 12 bases lay in between. This CDR3 is 14 amino acids long. Germline V gene sequence: CDR1 SGHDT, CDR2 YYEEEE. CDR3: CASRSTANNEKLFF. The CDR3 DNA sequence: TGTGCCAGCAGGTCGACAGCAAATAATGAAAAACTGTTTTTT.

The V gene is TRBV5-6, the J gene TRBJ1-3; D is ambiguous. Deletions cut 9 bases from V and 0 bases from J, with 25 bases between. This CDR3 has 18 amino acids. Per germline, CDR1 SGHDT and CDR2 YYEEEE. Here the CDR3 DNA reads TGTGCCACTACCTCGTCGACCACGCCGACTCTCTCTGGAAACACCATATATTTT. It is translated as CATTSSTTPTLSGNTIYF.

V gene TRBV19 combines with J gene TRBJ2-1; TRBD2 matches at 12 bases. CDR3 length: 16 amino acids. Unmatched junction bases numbered 4, after V lost 5 bases and J lost 2 bases. Per the germline V gene, CDR1 is LNHDA and CDR2 is SQIVND (reference sequence). The CDR3 coding sequence is TGTGCCAGTAGTCGGACTAGCGGGGTTGCCTACAATGAGCAGTTCTTC. It is translated as CASSRTSGVAYNEQFF.

CDR3 residues: CAISESQIAGELFF. The CDR3 DNA reads as TGTGCCATCAGTGAGTCGCAGATTGCCGGGGAGCTGTTTTTT. The chain links TRBV10-3 to TRBJ2-2; no clear D. Germline CDR1 ENHRY, CDR2 SYGVKD. The CDR3 spans 14 residues. V shed 0 bases and J shed 6 bases, with 8 bases lying between them.

This chain uses TRBV6-5 with TRBJ1-1; TRBD1 is a possible D gene (5 bases). V was cut by 6 bases and J by 11 bases, with 13 bases left in between. The CDR3 loop spans 11 amino acids. Germline CDR1 is MNHEY and CDR2 is SVGAGI. The CDR3 reads CASRNQGSAFF. CDR3 DNA: TGTGCCAGCAGGAATCAGGGTAGCGCTTTCTTT.

This clone was seen more than once but under ten times. The CDR3 coding sequence is TGTGCCAGCAGTTACAGACAGGCGAACACTGAAGCTTTCTTT. The encoded protein is CASSYRQANTEAFF. This sequence joins TRBV6-5 and TRBJ1-1; maybe TRBD1 (6 bases). CDR1 is MNHEY and CDR2 is SVGAGI in the germline V gene. The ends were cut back, 2 bases at V and 1 base at J, with 8 bases in the middle. The CDR3 has 14 residues.

The rearrangement uses TRBV10-3 and TRBJ2-7; the D is unclear. Trimming shortened V by 3 bases and J by 4 bases, and 4 bases separated the two germline ends. Germline CDR1 and CDR2: ENHRY and SYGVKD. This CDR3 has 11 residues. CDR3 coding DNA: TGTGCCATCAGTGACGGGTACGAGCAGTACTTC. This gives the protein CAISDGYEQYF.

The chain is built from TRBV2 and TRBJ1-6; D not certain. V lost 6 bases, J lost 16 bases, and 19 bases lay in between. This CDR3 comprises 13 residues. Germline-derived CDR1 and CDR2 are SNHLY and FYNNEI. The CDR3 spells CASSLLDRGKLHF. The CDR3 region has the DNA TGTGCCAGCAGCCTTTTGGACCGCGGGAAACTCCACTTT.

The rearrangement uses TRBV11-2 and TRBJ2-7; possible D gene TRBD1, 6 bases. CDR1 is SGHAT, CDR2 FQNNGV, per germline. Trimming cost V 5 bases and J 4 bases, with 18 bases left between them. CDR3 size: 15 residues. Here the CDR3 DNA reads TGTGCCAGCAGCCCGGTGAGCACAGGGAAGTACGAGCAGTACTTC. This sequence encodes CASSPVSTGKYEQYF. The complete variable domain, with remaining parts taken from reference TRBV11-2 and TRBJ2-7, reads EAGVAQSPRYKIIEKRQSVAFWCNPISGHATLYWYQQILGQGPKLLIQFQNNGVVDDSQLPKDRFSAERLKGVDSTLKIQPAKLEDSAVYLCASSPVSTGKYEQYFGPGTRLTVT.

This sequence joins TRBV9 and TRBJ2-1; TRBD1 aligns across 7 bases. V trimming: 3 bases; J trimming: 8 bases; junction bases outside the gene matches: 11. CDR3 length: 15 residues. From germline, CDR1 is SGDLS and CDR2 YYNGEE. Here the CDR3 reads CASSGIRTGSYEQFF. CDR3 in DNA: TGTGCCAGCAGCGGTATTCGGACAGGCAGCTATGAGCAGTTCTTC.